A single sample gave rise to the 16 T cell receptor beta chains below, sequenced in a study of cytomegalovirus exposure and HLA in healthy donors. Researchers ran the PCR with 60 Vbeta and 13 Jbeta primers. Assay: immunoSEQ multiplex PCR; the TCRdb copy retains only in-frame clones and omits some. The sample has 110,000 to 150,000 clones; roughly 76% are singletons. The sequencing input was PBMCs. Receptors were obtained from a woman aged 40 to 49 in good health and CMV-seronegative.

The chain links TRBV18 to TRBJ2-1; TRBD1 might be the D (6 bases). The germline V and J ends were trimmed by 6 bases and 6 bases, with 15 bases remaining between them. The CDR3 is 14 residues long. Per the germline V gene, CDR1 is KGHSH and CDR2 is LQKENI. CDR3 in DNA: TGTGCCAGCTCCCACGGACAGAGTTCCAATGAGCAGTTCTTC. This translates into CASSHGQSSNEQFF.

The V gene is TRBV7-9, the J gene TRBJ2-2; no definite D call. The germline gives CDR1 SEHNR, CDR2 FQNEAQ (reference sequence). There are 15 residues in the CDR3. Trimming pared 2 bases from V and 0 bases from J, leaving 7 bases between. DNA of the CDR3: TGTGCCAGCAGCTTAACTACTCCGAACACCGGGGAGCTGTTTTTT. This sequence encodes CASSLTTPNTGELFF.

J is TRBJ1-3 and V is TRBV2; D not certain. Germline V gives CDR1 SNHLY, CDR2 FYNNEI. V was clipped by 4 bases and J by 2 bases, with 6 bases between them. This CDR3 has 13 amino acids. CDR3 nucleotides: TGTGCCAGCAGTGCCGAGCCTGGAAACACCATATATTTT. The encoded protein is CASSAEPGNTIYF.

The chain uses TRBV2 and TRBJ2-7; 10 positions match TRBD1. The CDR3 is 16 amino acids. Germline CDR1 and CDR2: SNHLY and FYNNEI. J gave up 4 bases and V 5 bases, and 11 bases lay outside the gene matches. CDR3 nucleotides: TGTGCCAGCAGTACCTCCGGGACAGGGGACTTTTACGAGCAGTACTTC. Encoded protein: CASSTSGTGDFYEQYF.

This chain connects TRBV4-1 to TRBJ2-2, with 7 bases identical to TRBD2. Trimming took 4 bases from V and 6 from J; bases not matched to a gene: 11. This CDR3 region has 16 residues. Germline CDR1 MGHRA, CDR2 YSYEKL. CDR3 loop: CASSPREAGSAGELFF. In nucleotides, the CDR3 is TGCGCCAGCAGCCCCCGGGAGGCGGGGTCGGCCGGGGAGCTGTTTTTT.

This clone was detected a few times. The chain carries TRBV5-1 and TRBJ1-1; D perhaps matches TRBD1 (6 bases). V shed 1 base and J shed 3 bases, with 10 bases lying between them. The length of the CDR3 is 14 residues. The V gene's germline CDR1 is SGHRS and CDR2 YFSETQ. The CDR3 DNA follows: TGCGCCAGCAGCTTGAGGGACATCCACACTGAAGCTTTCTTT. Amino acid sequence: CASSLRDIHTEAFF.

A few counts support this clone. The chain couples TRBV11-2 to TRBJ1-1, with unresolved D. Looked up from germline, CDR1 is SGHAT and CDR2 is FQNNGV. Trimming took off 4 bases at V and 10 bases at J, with 13 bases between the two ends. This CDR3 is built from 12 residues. CDR3 nucleotides: TGTGCCAGCAGCTCTCAGACCAGAGGAGCTTTCTTT. It translates to CASSSQTRGAFF.

The V gene is TRBV6-4, the J gene TRBJ1-1; 8 bases align to TRBD1. This CDR3 spans 13 amino acids. The V gene end was trimmed by 4 bases and the J gene end by 4 bases; junction bases not matched to a gene: 2. From germline, CDR1 is MRHNA and CDR2 SNTAGT. The CDR3 sequence is CASSGTGSTEAFF. The CDR3, as DNA: TGTGCCAGCAGTGGGACAGGGAGCACTGAAGCTTTCTTT.

The V and J genes are TRBV6-7 and TRBJ1-5; 7 positions agree with TRBD1. TRBV6-7 is an open reading frame, and its role is uncertain. The CDR3 totals 14 residues. With V trimmed by 5 bases and J by 2 bases, 3 bases remained unmatched. CDR3 sequence reads: CASSTGQCNQPQHF. The DNA for the CDR3 is TGTGCCAGCAGTACGGGACAGTGCAATCAGCCCCAGCATTTT.

J is TRBJ1-2 and V is TRBV2; D remains ambiguous. This CDR3 is built from 15 residues. Between the trimmed V and J ends, which lost 7 bases and 3 bases, there was a span of 18 bases. CDR1 SNHLY and CDR2 FYNNEI come from the germline V gene. Here the CDR3 DNA reads TGTGCCAGCAAACTAGACCAGTCGGGGTACTATGGCTACACCTTC. Protein product: CASKLDQSGYYGYTF. The full variable domain, in which reference TRBV2 and TRBJ1-2 provide the parts outside the CDR3, is EPEVTQTPSHQVTQMGQEVILRCVPISNHLYFYWYRQILGQKVEFLVSFYNNEISEKSEIFDDQFSVERPDGSNFTLKIRSTKLEDSAMYFCASKLDQSGYYGYTFGSGTRLTVV.

The chain employs TRBV7-9 and TRBJ1-4, with D perhaps matching TRBD1 (5 bases). CDR3 length: 14 amino acids. Germline V gives CDR1 SEHNR, CDR2 FQNEAQ (reference sequence). Trimming cost V 4 bases and J 12 bases, with 18 bases left between them. CDR3 residues: CASSSGGRREELFF. The CDR3, as DNA: TGTGCCAGCAGCTCCGGGGGACGCCGGGAGGAACTGTTTTTT.

The chain employs TRBV18 and TRBJ2-2; weak D call: TRBD2 (6 bases). Germline-derived CDR1 and CDR2 are KGHSH and LQKENI. The CDR3 extends over 16 amino acids. The V gene lost 3 bases and the J gene lost 0 bases, with 11 bases spanning the gap. CDR3 region: CASSPRGGTNTGELFF. The CDR3 nucleotides are TGTGCCAGCTCACCGCGGGGCGGGACGAACACCGGGGAGCTGTTTTTT.

V is TRBV5-1 and J is TRBJ2-1, with a weak D call TRBD1 (5 bases). There are 15 residues in the CDR3. V dropped 4 bases and J dropped 0 bases, with 11 bases sitting between them. Germline V gives CDR1 SGHRS, CDR2 YFSETQ. DNA for the CDR3: TGCGCCAGCAGCCCAGGGCTAAGCTCCTACAATGAGCAGTTCTTC. Its protein is CASSPGLSSYNEQFF.

This clone was observed at least ten times. The V call is TRBV7-9, the J call TRBJ2-2; D is perhaps TRBD2 (6 bases). V dropped 1 base and J dropped 7 bases, with 13 bases sitting between them. CDR1 and CDR2 (germline): SEHNR, FQNEAQ (reference sequence). The CDR3 extends over 15 amino acids. This CDR3 is CASSLDSLAFGELFF. DNA for the CDR3: TGTGCCAGCAGCTTAGACAGTCTAGCGTTCGGGGAGCTGTTTTTT.

The CDR3 bases are TGTGCCAGCAGCCTTGACCAGGGGAACACTGAAGCTTTCTTT. It specifies CASSLDQGNTEAFF. The rearrangement links TRBV9 to TRBJ1-1, with TRBD1 as a possible D gene (5 bases). The V gene lost 4 bases and the J gene lost 1 base, with 11 bases spanning the gap. The V gene's germline CDR1 is SGDLS and CDR2 YYNGEE. The CDR3 loop spans 14 amino acids.

The rearrangement joins TRBV7-9 to TRBJ2-7; 8 positions match TRBD1. The CDR3 loop spans 15 amino acids. CDR1 and CDR2 from the germline V gene are SEHNR and FQNEAQ (reference sequence). V was clipped by 5 bases and J by 0 bases; unmatched bases: 6. The CDR3 nucleotides are TGTGCCAGCAGCGATGGGACAGGACGCTCCTACGAGCAGTACGTC. This sequence encodes CASSDGTGRSYEQYV.